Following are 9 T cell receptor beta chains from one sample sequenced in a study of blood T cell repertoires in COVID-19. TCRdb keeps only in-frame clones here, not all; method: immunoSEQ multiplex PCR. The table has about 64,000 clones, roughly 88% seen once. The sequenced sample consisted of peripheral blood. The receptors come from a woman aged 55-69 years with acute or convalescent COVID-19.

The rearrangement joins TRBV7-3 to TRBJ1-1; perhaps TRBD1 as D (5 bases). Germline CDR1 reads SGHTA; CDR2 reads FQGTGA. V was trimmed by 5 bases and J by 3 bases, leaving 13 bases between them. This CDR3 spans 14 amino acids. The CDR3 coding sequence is TGTGCCAGCAGCCCCCAGGGAGGGTACACTGAAGCTTTCTTT. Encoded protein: CASSPQGGYTEAFF. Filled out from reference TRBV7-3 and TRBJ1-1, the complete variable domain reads GAGVSQTPSNKVTEKGKYVELRCDPISGHTALYWYRQSLGQGPEFLIYFQGTGAADDSGLPNDRFFAVRPEGSVSTLKIQRTERGDSAVYLCASSPQGGYTEAFFGQGTRLTVV.

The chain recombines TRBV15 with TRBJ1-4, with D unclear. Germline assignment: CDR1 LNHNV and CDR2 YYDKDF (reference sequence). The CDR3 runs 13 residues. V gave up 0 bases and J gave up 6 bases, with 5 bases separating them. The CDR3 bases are TGTGCCACCAGCAGAGATTCTCATGAAAAACTGTTTTTT. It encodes CATSRDSHEKLFF.

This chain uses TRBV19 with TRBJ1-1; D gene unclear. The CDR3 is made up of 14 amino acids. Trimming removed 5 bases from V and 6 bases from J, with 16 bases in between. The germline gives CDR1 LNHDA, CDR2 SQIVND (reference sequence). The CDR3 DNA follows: TGTGCCAGTAGTGGCCGAGAGGGAAGCGCTGAAGCTTTCTTT. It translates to CASSGREGSAEAFF. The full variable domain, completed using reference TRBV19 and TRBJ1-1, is DGGITQSPKYLFRKEGQNVTLSCEQNLNHDAMYWYRQDPGQGLRLIYYSQIVNDFQKGDIAEGYSVSREKKESFPLTVTSAQKNPTAFYLCASSGREGSAEAFFGQGTRLTVV.

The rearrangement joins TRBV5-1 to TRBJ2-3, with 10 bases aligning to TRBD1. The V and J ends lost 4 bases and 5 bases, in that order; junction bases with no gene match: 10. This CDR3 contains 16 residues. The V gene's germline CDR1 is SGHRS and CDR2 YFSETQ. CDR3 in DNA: TGCGCCAGCAGCCCCCGGCCGGGGACAGGGGTAGATACGCAGTATTTT. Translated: CASSPRPGTGVDTQYF.

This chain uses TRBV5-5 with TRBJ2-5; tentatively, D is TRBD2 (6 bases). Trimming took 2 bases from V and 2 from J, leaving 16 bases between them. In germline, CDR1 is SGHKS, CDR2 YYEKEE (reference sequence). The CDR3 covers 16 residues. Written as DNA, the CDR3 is TGTGCCAGCAGCTTTGCGGCGGGGTGGGGACAAGAGACCCAGTACTTC. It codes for CASSFAAGWGQETQYF.

CDR3 region: CASRQGSNQPQHF. The CDR3 DNA is TGTGCCAGCAGACAGGGAAGCAATCAGCCCCAGCATTTT. The chain links TRBV6-5 to TRBJ1-5, with TRBD1 as a possible D gene (6 bases). CDR1 is MNHEY and CDR2 is SVGAGI in the germline V gene. The CDR3 consists of 13 residues. Between the trimmed V and J ends, which lost 6 bases and 1 base, there was a span of 7 bases.

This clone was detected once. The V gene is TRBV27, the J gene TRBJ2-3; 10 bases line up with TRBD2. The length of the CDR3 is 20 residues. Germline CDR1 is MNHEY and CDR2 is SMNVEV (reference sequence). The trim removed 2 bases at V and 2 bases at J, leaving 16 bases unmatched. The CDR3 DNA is TGTGCCAGCAGTTTAAGTCCCCCGAGCGGGGGGGCAGGTACCACAGATACGCAGTATTTT. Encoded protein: CASSLSPPSGGAGTTDTQYF.

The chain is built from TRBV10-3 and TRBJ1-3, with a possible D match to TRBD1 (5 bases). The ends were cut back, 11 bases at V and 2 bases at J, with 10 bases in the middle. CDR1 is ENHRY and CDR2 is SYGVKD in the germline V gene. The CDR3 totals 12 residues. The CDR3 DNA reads TGTGCCTCCGGGACTCCTGGAAACACCATATATTTT. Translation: CASGTPGNTIYF.

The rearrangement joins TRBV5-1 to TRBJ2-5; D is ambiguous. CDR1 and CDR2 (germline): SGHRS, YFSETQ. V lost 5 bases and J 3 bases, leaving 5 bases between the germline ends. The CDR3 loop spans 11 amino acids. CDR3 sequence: CASREEETQYF. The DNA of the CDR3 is TGCGCCAGCAGAGAGGAAGAGACCCAGTACTTC.